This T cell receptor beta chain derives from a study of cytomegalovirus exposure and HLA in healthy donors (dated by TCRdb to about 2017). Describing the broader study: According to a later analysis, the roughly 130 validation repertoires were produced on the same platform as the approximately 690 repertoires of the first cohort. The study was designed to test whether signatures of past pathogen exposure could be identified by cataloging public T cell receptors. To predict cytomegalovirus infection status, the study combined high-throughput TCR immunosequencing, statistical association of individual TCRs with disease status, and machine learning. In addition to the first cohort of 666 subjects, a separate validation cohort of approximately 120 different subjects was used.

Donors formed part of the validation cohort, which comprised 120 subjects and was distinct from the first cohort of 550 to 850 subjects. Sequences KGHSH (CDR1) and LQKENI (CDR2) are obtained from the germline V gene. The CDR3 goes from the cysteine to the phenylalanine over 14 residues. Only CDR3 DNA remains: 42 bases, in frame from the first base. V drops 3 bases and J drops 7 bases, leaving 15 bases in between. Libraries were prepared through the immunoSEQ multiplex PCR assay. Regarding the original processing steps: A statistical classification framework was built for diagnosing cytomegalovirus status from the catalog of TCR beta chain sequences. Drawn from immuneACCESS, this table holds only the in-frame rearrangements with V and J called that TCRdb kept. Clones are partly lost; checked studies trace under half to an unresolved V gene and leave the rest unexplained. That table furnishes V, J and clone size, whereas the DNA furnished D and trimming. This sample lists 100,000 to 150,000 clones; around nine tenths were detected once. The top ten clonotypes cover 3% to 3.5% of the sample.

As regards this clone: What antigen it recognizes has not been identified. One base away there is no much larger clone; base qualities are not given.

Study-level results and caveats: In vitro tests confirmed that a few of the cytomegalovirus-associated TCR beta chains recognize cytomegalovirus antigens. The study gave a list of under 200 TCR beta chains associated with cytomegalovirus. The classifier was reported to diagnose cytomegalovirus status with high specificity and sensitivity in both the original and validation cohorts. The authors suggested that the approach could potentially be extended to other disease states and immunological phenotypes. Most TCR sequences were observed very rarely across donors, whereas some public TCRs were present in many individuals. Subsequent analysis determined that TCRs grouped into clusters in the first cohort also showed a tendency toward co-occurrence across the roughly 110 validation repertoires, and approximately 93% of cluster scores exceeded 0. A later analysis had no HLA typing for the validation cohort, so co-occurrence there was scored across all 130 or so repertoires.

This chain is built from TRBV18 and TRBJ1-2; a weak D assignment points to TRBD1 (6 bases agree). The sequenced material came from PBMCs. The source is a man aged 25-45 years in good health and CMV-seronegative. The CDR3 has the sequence CASSPRRQAVGYTF. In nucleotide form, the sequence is TGTGCCAGCTCACCGAGGCGACAGGCGGTTGGCTACACCTTC.